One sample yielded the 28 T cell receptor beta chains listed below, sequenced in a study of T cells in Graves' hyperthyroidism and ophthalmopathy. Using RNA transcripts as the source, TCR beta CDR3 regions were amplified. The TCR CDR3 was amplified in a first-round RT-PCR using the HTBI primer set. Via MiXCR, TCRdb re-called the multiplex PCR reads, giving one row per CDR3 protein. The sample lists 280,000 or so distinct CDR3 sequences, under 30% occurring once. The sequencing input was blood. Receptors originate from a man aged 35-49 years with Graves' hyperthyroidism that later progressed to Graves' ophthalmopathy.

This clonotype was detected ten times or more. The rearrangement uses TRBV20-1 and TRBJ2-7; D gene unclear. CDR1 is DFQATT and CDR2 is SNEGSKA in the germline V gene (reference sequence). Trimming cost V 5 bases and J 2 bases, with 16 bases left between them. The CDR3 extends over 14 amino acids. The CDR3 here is CSARSPARAYEQYF. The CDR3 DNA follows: TGCAGTGCTCGATCACCCGCAAGAGCCTACGAGCAGTACTTC.

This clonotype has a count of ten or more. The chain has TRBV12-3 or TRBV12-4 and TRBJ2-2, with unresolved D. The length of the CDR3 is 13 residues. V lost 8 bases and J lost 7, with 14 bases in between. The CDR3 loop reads CASRHTGGGELFF. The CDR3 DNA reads TGTGCCAGCCGGCACACGGGTGGCGGGGAGCTGTTTTTT.

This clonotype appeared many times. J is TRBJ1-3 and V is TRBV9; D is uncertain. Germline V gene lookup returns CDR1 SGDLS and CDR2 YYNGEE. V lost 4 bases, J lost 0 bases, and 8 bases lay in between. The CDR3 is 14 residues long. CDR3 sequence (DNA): TGTGCCAGCAGCCCCCAAAGCTCTGGAAACACCATATATTTT. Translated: CASSPQSSGNTIYF.

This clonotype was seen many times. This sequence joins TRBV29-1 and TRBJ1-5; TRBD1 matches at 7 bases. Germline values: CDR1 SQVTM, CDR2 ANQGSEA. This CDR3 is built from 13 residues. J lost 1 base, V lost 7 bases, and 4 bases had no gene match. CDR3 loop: CSARDSSNQPQHF. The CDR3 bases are TGCAGCGCCCGGGACAGCAGCAATCAGCCCCAGCATTTT.

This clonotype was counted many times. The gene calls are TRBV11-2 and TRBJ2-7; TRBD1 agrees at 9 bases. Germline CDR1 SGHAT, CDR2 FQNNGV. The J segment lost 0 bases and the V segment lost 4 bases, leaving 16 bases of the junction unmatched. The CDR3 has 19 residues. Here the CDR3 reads CASSYERDRENSISYEQYF. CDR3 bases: TGTGCCAGCAGCTACGAGCGGGACAGGGAGAACTCTATCTCCTACGAGCAGTACTTC.

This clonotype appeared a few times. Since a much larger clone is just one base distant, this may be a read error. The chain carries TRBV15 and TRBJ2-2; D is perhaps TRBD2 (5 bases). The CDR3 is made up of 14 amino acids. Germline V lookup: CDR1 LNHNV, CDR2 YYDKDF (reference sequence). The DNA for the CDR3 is TGTGCCACCAGAAGAGGAGGGAACACCGGGGAGCTGTTTTTT. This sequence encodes CATRRGGNTGELFF.

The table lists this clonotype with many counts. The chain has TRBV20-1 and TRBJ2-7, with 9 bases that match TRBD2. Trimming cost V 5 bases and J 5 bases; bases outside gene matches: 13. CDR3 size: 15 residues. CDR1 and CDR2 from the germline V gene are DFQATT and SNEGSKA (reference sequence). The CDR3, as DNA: TGCAGTGCTCCCTTTAGCGGGAGTTTCTCGCACGAGCAGTACTTC. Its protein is CSAPFSGSFSHEQYF.

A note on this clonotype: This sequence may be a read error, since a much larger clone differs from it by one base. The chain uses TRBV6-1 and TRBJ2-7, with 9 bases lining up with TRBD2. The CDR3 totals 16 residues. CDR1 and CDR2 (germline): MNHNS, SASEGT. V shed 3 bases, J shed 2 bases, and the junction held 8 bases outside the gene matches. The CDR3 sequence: CASSEAGGSRPYEQYF. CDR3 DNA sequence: TGTGCCAGCAGTGAGGCGGGAGGGTCCCGGCCCTACGAGCAGTACTTC.

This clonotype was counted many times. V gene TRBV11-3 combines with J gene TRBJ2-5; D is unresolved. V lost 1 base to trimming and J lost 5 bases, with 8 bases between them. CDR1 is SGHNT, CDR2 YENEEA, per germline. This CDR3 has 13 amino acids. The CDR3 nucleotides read TGTGCCAGCAGCTTAGGGGGAAGTGAGACCCAGTACTTC. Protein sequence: CASSLGGSETQYF.

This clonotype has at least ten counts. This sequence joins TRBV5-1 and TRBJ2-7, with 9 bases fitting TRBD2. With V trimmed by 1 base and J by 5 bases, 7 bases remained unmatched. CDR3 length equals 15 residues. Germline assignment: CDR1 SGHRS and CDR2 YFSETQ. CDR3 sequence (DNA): TGCGCCAGCAGCTTGCTTTCGGCGGGAGGGAACGAGCAGTACTTC. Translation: CASSLLSAGGNEQYF.

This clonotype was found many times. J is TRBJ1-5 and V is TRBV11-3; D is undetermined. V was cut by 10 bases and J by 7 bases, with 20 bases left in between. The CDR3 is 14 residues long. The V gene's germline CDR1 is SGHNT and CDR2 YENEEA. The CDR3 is CATEDQNTVQPQHF. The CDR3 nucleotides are TGTGCCACCGAGGACCAAAACACGGTCCAGCCCCAGCATTTT.

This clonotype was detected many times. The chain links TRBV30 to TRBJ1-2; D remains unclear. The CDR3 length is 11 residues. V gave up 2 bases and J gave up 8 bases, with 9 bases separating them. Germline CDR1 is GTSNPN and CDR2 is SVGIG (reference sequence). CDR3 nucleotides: TGTGCCTGGAGTATACGGTACGGCTACACCTTC. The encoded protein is CAWSIRYGYTF.

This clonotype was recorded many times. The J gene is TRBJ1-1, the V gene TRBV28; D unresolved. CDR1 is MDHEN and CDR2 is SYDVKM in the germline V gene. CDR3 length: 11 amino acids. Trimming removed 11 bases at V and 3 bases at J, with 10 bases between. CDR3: CASRHYTEAFF. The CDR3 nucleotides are TGTGCCTCCAGGCATTACACTGAAGCTTTCTTT.

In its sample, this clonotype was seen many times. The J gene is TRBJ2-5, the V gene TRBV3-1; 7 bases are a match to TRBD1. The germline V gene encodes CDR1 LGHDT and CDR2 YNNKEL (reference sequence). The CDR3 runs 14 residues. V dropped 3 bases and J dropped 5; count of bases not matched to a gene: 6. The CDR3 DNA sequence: TGTGCCAGCAGCCATCGACAGGGTACGGAGACCCAGTACTTC. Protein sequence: CASSHRQGTETQYF.

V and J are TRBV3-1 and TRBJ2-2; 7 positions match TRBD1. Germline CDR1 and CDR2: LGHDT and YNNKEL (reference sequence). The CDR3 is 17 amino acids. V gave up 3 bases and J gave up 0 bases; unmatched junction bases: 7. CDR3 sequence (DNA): TGTGCCAGCAGCCAGATTTGGCAGGGGGCGAACACCGGGGAGCTGTTTTTT. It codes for CASSQIWQGANTGELFF.

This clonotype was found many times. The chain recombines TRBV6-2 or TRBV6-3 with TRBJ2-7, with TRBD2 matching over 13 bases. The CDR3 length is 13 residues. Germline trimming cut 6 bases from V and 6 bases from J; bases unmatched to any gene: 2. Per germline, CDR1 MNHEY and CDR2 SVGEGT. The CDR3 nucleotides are TGTGCCAGCAGACGGACTAGCGGGAGCGAGCAGTACTTC. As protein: CASRRTSGSEQYF.

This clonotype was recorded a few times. CDR3: CATSDFLPGQGYGYTF. CDR3 bases: TGTGCCACCAGTGATTTTCTGCCGGGACAGGGTTATGGCTACACCTTC. The rearrangement joins TRBV24-1 to TRBJ1-2, with 9 nucleotides matching TRBD1. This CDR3 is 16 amino acids long. Trimming took 1 base from V and 5 from J; bases not matched to a gene: 7. CDR1 is KGHDR, CDR2 SFDVKD, per germline.

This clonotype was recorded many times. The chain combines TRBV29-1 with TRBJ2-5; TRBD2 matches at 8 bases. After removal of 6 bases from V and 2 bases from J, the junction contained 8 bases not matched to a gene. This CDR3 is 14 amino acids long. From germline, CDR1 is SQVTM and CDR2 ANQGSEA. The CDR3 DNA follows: TGCAGCGTCTGGATGGGACTAGAACAAGAGACCCAGTACTTC. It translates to CSVWMGLEQETQYF.

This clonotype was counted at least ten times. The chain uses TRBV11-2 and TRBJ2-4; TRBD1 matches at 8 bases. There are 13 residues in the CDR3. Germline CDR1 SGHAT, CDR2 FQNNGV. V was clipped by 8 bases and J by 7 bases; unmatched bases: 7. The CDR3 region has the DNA TGTGCCAGCGGCTCGGACAGGGTGAACATTCAGTACTTC. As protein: CASGSDRVNIQYF.

The chain's CDR3 is CASSEDRIGETQYF. The CDR3 DNA is TGTGCCAGCAGTGAGGATAGGATTGGAGAGACCCAGTACTTC. The chain joins TRBV6-2 or TRBV6-3 to TRBJ2-5; D not certain. Trimming pared 5 bases from V and 4 bases from J, leaving 14 bases between. CDR1 and CDR2 from the germline V gene are MNHEY and SVGEGT. CDR3 length equals 14 residues.

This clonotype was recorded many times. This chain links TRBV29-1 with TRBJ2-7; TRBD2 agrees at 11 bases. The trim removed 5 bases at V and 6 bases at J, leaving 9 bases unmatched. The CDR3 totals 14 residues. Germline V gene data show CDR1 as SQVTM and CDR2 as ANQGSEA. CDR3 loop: CSVLDPGTSGEQYF. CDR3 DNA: TGCAGCGTTTTAGATCCGGGGACTAGCGGCGAGCAGTACTTC.

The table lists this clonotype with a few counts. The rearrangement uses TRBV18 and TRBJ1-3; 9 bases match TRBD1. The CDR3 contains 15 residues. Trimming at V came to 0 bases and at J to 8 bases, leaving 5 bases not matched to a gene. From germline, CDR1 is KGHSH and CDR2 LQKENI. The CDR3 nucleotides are TGTGCCAGCTCACCACCGGGACAGGGTCTCGACACCATATATTTT. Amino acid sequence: CASSPPGQGLDTIYF. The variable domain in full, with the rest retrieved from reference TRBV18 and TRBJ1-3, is NAGVMQNPRHLVRRRGQEARLRCSPMKGHSHVYWYRQLPEEGLKFMVYLQKENIIDESGMPKERFSAEFPKEGPSILRIQQVVRGDSAAYFCASSPPGQGLDTIYFGEGSWLTVV.

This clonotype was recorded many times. Written as DNA, the CDR3 is TGTGCCAGCAGGGAACCGGGACAAGGCAATAATTCACCCCTCCACTTT. Amino acids: CASREPGQGNNSPLHF. The chain has TRBV6-1 and TRBJ1-6; tentatively, D is TRBD1 (6 bases). This CDR3 spans 16 amino acids. Germline V lookup: CDR1 MNHNS, CDR2 SASEGT. Trimming stripped 6 bases from V and 5 bases from J, with 17 bases between.

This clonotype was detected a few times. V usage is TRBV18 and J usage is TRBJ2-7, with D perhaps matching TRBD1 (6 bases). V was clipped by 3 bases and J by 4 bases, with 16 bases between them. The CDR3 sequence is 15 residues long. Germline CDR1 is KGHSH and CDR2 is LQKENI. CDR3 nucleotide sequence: TGTGCCAGCTCACCGAGCGGACAGATCAAATACGAGCAGTACTTC. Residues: CASSPSGQIKYEQYF.

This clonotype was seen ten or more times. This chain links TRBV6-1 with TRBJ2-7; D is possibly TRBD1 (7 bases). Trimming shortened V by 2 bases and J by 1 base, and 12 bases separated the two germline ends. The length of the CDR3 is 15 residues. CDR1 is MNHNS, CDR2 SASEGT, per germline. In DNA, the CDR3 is TGTGCCAGCAGTGAAAGGCCAGGGGGGTCCTACGAGCAGTACTTC. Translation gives CASSERPGGSYEQYF.

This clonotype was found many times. The CDR3 region has the DNA TGTGCCACCAGTGATCCGGGACAGGGGAAGTACGAGCAGTACTTC. It codes for CATSDPGQGKYEQYF. The chain is built from TRBV24-1 and TRBJ2-7; 10 bases map to TRBD1. The CDR3 has 15 residues. The J segment lost 4 bases and the V segment lost 3 bases, leaving 5 bases of the junction unmatched. Germline assignment: CDR1 KGHDR and CDR2 SFDVKD.

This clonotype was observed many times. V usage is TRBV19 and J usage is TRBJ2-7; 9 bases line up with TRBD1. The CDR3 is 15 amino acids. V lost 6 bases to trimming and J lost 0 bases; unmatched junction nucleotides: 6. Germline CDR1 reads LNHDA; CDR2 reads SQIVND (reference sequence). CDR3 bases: TGTGCCAGTAGACAGGGGGCGAGAAGCTCCTACGAGCAGTACTTC. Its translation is CASRQGARSSYEQYF. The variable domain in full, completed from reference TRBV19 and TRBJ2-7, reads DGGITQSPKYLFRKEGQNVTLSCEQNLNHDAMYWYRQDPGQGLRLIYYSQIVNDFQKGDIAEGYSVSREKKESFPLTVTSAQKNPTAFYLCASRQGARSSYEQYFGPGTRLTVT.

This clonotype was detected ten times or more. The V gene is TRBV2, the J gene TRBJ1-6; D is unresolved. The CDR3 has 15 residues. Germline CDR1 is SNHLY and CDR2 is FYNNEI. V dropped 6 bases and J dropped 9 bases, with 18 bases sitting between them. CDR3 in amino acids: CASRASESGISPLHF. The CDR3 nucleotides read TGTGCCAGCAGGGCTTCAGAAAGCGGTATTTCACCCCTCCACTTT.